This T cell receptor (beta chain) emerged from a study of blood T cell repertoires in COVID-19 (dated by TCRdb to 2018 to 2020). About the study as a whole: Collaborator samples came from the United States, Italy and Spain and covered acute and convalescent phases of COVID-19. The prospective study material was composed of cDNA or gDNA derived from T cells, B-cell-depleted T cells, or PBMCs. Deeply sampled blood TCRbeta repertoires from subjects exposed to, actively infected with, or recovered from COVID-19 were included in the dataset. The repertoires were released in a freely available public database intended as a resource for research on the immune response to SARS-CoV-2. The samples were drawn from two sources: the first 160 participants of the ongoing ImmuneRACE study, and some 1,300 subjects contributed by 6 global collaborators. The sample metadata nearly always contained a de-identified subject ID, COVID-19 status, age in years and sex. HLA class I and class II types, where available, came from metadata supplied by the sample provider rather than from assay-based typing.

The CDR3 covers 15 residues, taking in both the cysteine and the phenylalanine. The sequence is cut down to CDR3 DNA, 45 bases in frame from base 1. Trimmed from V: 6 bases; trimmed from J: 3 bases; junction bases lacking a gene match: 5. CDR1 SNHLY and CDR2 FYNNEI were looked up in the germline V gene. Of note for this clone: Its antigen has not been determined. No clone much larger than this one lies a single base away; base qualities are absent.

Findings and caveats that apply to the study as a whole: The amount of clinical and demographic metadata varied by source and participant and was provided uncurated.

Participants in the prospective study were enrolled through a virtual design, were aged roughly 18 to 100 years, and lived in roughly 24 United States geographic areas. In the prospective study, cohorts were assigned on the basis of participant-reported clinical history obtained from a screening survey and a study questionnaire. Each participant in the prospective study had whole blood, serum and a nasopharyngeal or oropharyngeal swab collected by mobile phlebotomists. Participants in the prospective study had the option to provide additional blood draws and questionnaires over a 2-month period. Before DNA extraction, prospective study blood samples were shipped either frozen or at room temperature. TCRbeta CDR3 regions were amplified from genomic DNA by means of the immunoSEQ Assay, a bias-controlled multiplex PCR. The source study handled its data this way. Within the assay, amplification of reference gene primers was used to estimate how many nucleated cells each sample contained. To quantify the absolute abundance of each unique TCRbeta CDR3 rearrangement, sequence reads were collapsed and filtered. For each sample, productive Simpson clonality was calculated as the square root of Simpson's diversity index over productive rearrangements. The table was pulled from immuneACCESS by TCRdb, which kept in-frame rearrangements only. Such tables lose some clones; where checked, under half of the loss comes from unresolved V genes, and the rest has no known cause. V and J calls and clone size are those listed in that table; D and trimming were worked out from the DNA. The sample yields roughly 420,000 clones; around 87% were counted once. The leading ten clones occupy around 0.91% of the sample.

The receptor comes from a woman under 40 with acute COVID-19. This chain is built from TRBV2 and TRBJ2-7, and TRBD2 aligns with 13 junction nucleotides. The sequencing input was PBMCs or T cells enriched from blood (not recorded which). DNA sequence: TGTGCCAGCAGCCAACTAGCGGGGGGGGTCTACGAGCAGTACTTC. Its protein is CASSQLAGGVYEQYF.